The clone carrying this TCR beta chain has a single count. These data come from a study of cytomegalovirus exposure and HLA in healthy donors. This CDR3 is 14 amino acids long. The germline CDR1 and CDR2 sequences are MNHEY and SVGAGI. V dropped 5 bases and J dropped 2 bases, with 13 bases sitting between them. The PCR had 60 Vbeta and 13 Jbeta primers. TCRdb keeps only in-frame clones here, not all; method: immunoSEQ multiplex PCR. The sample holds 80,000 to 95,000 clones, 70% to 80% seen once. This TCR derives from a woman aged 35 to 49 in good health and CMV-seropositive. The sequenced sample was PBMCs. The rearrangement uses TRBV6-5 and TRBJ2-7; maybe TRBD1 (6 bases). CDR3: CASSTYRAPYEQYF. Here the CDR3 DNA reads TGTGCCAGCAGTACTTACAGGGCCCCCTACGAGCAGTACTTC.